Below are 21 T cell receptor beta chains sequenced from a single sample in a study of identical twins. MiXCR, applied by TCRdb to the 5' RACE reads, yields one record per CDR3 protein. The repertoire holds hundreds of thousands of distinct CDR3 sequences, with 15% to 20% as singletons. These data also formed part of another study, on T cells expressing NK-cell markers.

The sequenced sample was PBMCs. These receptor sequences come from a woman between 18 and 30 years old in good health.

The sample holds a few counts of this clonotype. CDR3 in DNA: TGTGCCAGCAGTAGTGTAGCCCCCGTGGATACGCAGTATTTT. It is translated as CASSSVAPVDTQYF. The chain uses TRBV2 and TRBJ2-3; D unresolved. The CDR3 contains 14 residues. Between the trimmed V and J ends, which lost 5 bases and 6 bases, there was a span of 15 bases. Germline loops: CDR1 SNHLY, CDR2 FYNNEI.

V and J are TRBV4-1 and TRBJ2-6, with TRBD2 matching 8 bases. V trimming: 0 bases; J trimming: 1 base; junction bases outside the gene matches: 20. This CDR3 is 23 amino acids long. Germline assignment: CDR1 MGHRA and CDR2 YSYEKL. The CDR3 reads CASSQDPTSRVSGSWSGANVLTF. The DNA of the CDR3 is TGCGCCAGCAGCCAAGATCCCACTTCCAGGGTCAGCGGGAGTTGGTCTGGGGCCAACGTCCTGACTTTC.

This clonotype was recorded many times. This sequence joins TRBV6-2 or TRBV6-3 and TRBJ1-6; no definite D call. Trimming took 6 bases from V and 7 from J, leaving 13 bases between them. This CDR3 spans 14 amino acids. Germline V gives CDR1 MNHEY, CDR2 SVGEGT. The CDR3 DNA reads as TGTGCCAGCAGCCCGGGATCACAGAATTCACCCCTCCACTTT. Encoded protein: CASSPGSQNSPLHF.

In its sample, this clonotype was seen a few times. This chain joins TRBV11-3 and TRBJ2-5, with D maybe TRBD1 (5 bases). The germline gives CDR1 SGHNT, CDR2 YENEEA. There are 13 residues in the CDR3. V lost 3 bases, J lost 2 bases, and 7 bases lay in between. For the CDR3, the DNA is TGTGCCAGCAGCTTCAAGGGGCAAGAGACCCAGTACTTC. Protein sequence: CASSFKGQETQYF.

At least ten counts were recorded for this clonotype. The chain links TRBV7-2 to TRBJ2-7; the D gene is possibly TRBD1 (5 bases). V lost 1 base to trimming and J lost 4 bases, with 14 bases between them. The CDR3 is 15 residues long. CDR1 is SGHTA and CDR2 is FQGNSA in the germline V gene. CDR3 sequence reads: CASSLGGTGRYEQYF. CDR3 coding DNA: TGTGCCAGCAGCTTAGGTGGAACAGGTAGATACGAGCAGTACTTC.

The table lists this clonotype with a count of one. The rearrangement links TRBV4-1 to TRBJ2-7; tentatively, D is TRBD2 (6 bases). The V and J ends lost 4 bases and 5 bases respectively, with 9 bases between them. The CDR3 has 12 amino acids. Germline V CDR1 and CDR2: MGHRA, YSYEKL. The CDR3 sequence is CASSREENEQYF. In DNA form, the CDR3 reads TGCGCCAGCAGCCGGGAGGAAAACGAGCAGTACTTC.

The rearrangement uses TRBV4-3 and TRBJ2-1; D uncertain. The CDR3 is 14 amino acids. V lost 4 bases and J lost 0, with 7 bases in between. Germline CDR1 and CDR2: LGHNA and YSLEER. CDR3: CASSPLGSYNEQFF. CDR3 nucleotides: TGCGCCAGCAGCCCATTAGGCTCCTACAATGAGCAGTTCTTC.

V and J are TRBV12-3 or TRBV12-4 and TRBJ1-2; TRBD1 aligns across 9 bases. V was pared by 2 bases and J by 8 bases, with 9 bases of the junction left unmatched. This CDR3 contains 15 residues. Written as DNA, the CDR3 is TGTGCCAGCAGTTTAAGGGGGACAGGGATAGGCGGCTACACCTTC. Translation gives CASSLRGTGIGGYTF.

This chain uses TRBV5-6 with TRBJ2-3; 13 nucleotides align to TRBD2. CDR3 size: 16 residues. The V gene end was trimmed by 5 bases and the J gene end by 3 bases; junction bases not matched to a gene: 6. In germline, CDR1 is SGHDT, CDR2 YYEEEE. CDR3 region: CASRRTSGGGTDTQYF. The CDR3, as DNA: TGTGCCAGCAGGCGGACTAGCGGGGGTGGAACAGATACGCAGTATTTT.

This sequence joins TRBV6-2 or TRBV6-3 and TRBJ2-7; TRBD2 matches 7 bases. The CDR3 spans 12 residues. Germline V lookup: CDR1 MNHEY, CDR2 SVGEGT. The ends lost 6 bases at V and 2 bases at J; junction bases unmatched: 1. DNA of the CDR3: TGTGCCAGCAGCGGGGGGACCTACGAGCAGTACTTC. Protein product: CASSGGTYEQYF.

The CDR3 reads CASGFWNTGELFF. CDR3 in DNA: TGTGCTAGTGGTTTTTGGAACACCGGGGAGCTGTTTTTT. The chain recombines TRBV12-5 with TRBJ2-2; D gene unclear. V was shortened by 3 bases and J by 1 base, with 3 bases between the two germline ends. CDR1 LGHNT and CDR2 FRNRAP come from the germline V gene. CDR3 size: 13 residues.

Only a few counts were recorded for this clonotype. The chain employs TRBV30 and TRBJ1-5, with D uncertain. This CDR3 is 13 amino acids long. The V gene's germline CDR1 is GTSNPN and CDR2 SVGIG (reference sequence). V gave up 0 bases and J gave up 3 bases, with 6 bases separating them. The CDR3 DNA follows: TGTGCCTGGAGTGTTTGGGACAATCAGCCCCAGCATTTT. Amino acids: CAWSVWDNQPQHF. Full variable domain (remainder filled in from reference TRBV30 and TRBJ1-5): SQTIHQWPATLVQPVGSPLSLECTVEGTSNPNLYWYRQAAGRGLQLLFYSVGIGQISSEVPQNLSASRPQDRQFILSSKKLLLSDSGFYLCAWSVWDNQPQHFGDGTRLSIL.

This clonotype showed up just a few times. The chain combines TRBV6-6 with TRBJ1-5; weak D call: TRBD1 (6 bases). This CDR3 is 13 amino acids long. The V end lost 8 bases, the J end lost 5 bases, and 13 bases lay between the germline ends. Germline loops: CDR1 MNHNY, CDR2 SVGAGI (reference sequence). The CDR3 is CASAQGGDQPQHF. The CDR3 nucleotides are TGTGCCAGCGCACAGGGTGGCGATCAGCCCCAGCATTTT.

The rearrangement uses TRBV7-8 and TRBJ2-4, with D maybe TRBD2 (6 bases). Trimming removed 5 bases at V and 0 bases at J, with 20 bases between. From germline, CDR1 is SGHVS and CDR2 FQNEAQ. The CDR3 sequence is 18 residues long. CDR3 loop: CASSAGTEYLLAKNIQYF. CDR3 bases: TGTGCCAGCAGCGCTGGGACTGAATATCTATTAGCCAAAAACATTCAGTACTTC. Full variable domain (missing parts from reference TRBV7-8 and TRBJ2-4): GAGVSQSPRYKVAKRGQDVALRCDPISGHVSLFWYQQALGQGPEFLTYFQNEAQLDKSGLPSDRFFAERPEGSVSTLKIQRTQQEDSAVYLCASSAGTEYLLAKNIQYFGAGTRLSVL.

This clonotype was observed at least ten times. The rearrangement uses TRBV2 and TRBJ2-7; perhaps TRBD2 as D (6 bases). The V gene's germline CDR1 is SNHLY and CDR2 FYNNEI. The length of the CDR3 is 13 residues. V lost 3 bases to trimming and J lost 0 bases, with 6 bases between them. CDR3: CASSDSGSYEQYF. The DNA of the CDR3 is TGTGCCAGCAGTGATAGCGGCTCCTACGAGCAGTACTTC.

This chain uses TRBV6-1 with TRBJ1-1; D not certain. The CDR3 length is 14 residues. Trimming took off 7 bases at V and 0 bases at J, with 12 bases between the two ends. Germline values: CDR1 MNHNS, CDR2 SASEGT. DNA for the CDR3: TGTGCCAGCAATACATTCGGGGTGAACACTGAAGCTTTCTTT. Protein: CASNTFGVNTEAFF.

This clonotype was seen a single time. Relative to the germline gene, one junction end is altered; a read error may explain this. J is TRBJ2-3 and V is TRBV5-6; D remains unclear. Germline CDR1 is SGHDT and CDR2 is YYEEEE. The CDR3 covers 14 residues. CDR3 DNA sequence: TGTGCCAGCAGCTTCGGCCGGAACACAGATAGGCAGTATTTT. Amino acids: CASSFGRNTDRQYF.

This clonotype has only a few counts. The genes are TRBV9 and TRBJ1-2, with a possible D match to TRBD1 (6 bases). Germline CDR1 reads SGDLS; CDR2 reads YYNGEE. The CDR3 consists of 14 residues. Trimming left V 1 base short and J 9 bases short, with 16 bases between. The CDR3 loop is CASSVYTGRVRYTF. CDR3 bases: TGTGCCAGCAGCGTATACACAGGGCGGGTACGCTACACCTTC.

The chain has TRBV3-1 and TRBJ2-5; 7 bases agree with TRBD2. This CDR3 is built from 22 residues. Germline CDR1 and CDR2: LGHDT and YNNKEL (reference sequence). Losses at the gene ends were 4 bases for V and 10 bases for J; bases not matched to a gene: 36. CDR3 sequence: CASSLRPGPCCERGDQRDGQYF. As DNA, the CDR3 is TGTGCCAGCAGCCTCCGACCGGGACCCTGTTGTGAGCGGGGCGACCAAAGAGACGGCCAGTACTTC.

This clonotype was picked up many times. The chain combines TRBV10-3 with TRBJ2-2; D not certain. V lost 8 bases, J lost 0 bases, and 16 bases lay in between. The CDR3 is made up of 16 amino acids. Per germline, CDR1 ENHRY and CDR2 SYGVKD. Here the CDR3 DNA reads TGTGCCATCGGAAACGGAGCTGGCGCGAACACCGGGGAGCTGTTTTTT. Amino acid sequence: CAIGNGAGANTGELFF.

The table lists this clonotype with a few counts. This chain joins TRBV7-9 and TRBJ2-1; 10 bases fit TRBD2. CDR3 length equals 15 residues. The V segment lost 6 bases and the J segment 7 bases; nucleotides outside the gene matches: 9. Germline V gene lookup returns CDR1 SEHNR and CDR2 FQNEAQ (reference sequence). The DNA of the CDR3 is TGTGCCAGCAGTATTACTAGCGGGAAAGCGAATGAGCAGTTCTTC. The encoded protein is CASSITSGKANEQFF. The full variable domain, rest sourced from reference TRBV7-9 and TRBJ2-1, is DTGVSQNPRHKITKRGQNVTFRCDPISEHNRLYWYRQTLGQGPEFLTYFQNEAQLEKSRLLSDRFSAERPKGSFSTLEIQRTEQGDSAMYLCASSITSGKANEQFFGPGTRLTVL.